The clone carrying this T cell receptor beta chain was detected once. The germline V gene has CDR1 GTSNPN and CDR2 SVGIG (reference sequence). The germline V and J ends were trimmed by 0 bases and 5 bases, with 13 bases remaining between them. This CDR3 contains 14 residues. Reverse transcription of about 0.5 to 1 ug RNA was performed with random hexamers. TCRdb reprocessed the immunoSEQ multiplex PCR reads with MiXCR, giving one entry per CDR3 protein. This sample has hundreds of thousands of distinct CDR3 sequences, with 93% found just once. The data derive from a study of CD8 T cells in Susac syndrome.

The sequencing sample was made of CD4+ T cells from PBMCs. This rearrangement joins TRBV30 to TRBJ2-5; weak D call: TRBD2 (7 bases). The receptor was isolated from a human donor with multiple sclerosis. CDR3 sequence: CAWSVLRGGETQYF. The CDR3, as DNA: TGTGCCTGGAGTGTACTCAGGGGAGGGGAGACCCAGTACTTC.